This TCR beta chain was profiled in a study of radiotherapy plus CTLA-4 blockade in lung cancer. Study at large: Objective responses emerged in over 15% of patients, and 30% to 40% attained disease control. Study findings and constraints: According to reports, early shifts in blood T cell clones, alongside interferon-beta, forecast response most accurately. Peripheral blood showed expansion of tumor-derived TCR clones after radiotherapy and ipilimumab.

The assay was immunoSEQ multiplex PCR, and TCRdb's table has in-frame clones only and misses some. This table holds about 45,000 clones, around 76% found once. The CDR3 sequence is 14 residues long. V was clipped by 8 bases and J by 10 bases; unmatched bases: 9. Germline CDR1 reads SGHTA; CDR2 reads FQGNSA. Regarding this clone: What it binds is not known.

People whose metastatic non-small-cell lung cancer was chemo-refractory got focal radiation along with CTLA-4 blockade by ipilimumab. Sample: peripheral blood, taken from a patient treated with radiotherapy plus ipilimumab. This TCR derives from a human donor with non-small cell lung cancer who had stable disease on radiotherapy plus ipilimumab. The chain joins TRBV7-2 to TRBJ2-1; 12 bases fit TRBD2. Here the CDR3 reads CASPPSGGVWEQFF. The CDR3 DNA reads TGTGCCAGCCCTCCTAGCGGGGGGGTGTGGGAGCAGTTCTTC.